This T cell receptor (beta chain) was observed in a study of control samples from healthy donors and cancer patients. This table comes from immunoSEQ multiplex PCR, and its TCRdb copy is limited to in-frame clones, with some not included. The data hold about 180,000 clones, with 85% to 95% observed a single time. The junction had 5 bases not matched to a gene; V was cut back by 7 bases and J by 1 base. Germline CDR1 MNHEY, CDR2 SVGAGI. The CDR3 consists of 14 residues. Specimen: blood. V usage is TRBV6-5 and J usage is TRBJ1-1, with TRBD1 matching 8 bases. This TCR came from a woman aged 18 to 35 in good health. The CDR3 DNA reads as TGTGCCAGCACTCGGACAGGGTCGAACACTGAAGCTTTCTTT. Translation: CASTRTGSNTEAFF.